The rows below give T cell receptor beta chains drawn from one sample of a study of blood T cell repertoires in COVID-19. TCRdb's copy holds only in-frame clones and misses some; the assay was immunoSEQ multiplex PCR. This table has about 160,000 clones, 70% to 90% appearing once. Sequences were obtained from peripheral blood. These receptors were obtained from a woman in her 50s with COVID-19, enrolled during active disease. Each CDR3 is given with its conserved first and last residue.

v_call: TRBV27
cdr3_aa: CASSLEGRGSYGYTF

v_call: TRBV18
cdr3_aa: CASSGEVNQPQHF

v_call: TRBV7-2
cdr3_aa: CASSLRVVTGRDTEAFF

v_call: TRBV2
cdr3_aa: CASSAEGIGQPQHF

v_call: TRBV5-1
cdr3_aa: CASSYDRVDYGYTF

v_call: TRBV2
cdr3_aa: CASNIGRETQYF

v_call: TRBV7-2
cdr3_aa: CASSLAPPKSYNEQFF

v_call: TRBV28
cdr3_aa: CASSPGTGGYGYTF

v_call: TRBV5-4
cdr3_aa: CASSFNAGGRYNSPLHF

v_call: TRBV6-5
cdr3_aa: CASRTQGMNTEAFF

v_call: TRBV2
cdr3_aa: CASSDRGSGANVLTF

v_call: TRBV6-5
cdr3_aa: CASVLGQGNTGELFF

v_call: TRBV30
cdr3_aa: CALYLEGTGTEAFF

v_call: TRBV27
cdr3_aa: CASSLKGPSYNEQFF

v_call: TRBV19
cdr3_aa: CASKEWTGGPNEQFF